This TCR beta chain comes out of a study of cytomegalovirus exposure and HLA in healthy donors. Study-wide findings and caveats: Reportedly, diagnosis of cytomegalovirus status by the classifier showed high specificity and sensitivity. Among donors in an Asian-associated ancestry cluster, a later analysis reportedly found fewer N-insertions than the roughly 610-donor mean. Later, an analysis showed that TCR beta chains associated with HLA were more clonally expanded than others that were equally common. The study recorded over 150 TCR beta chains that were cytomegalovirus-associated.

This CDR3 region has 15 residues. CDR1 and CDR2 from the germline V gene are GTSNPN and SVGIG (reference sequence). Vbeta (60) and Jbeta (13) primers were used in the PCR. Profiling relied on immunoSEQ multiplex PCR, and the TCRdb table lists in-frame clones only, not all of them. The sample gives about 180,000 clones, 72% of which show up once; under 3% is in the top ten. This clone was counted a single time. Its antigen is unknown. The J gene is TRBJ2-5, the V gene TRBV30; weak D call: TRBD1 (5 bases). Matching the DNA end better, TRBJ2-7 makes the J call doubtful. The receptor was derived from a human donor in good health. Material: PBMCs. DNA of the CDR3: TGTGCCTGGAGTGCCCTGGGGCAGCAAAGCTACGAGCAGTACTTC. Amino acid sequence: CAWSALGQQSYEQYF.